This TCR beta chain was obtained from a study of T-cell memory formation after mild COVID-19. The CDR3 length is 14 residues. The germline CDR1 and CDR2 sequences are DFQATT and SNEGSKA (reference sequence). TCRdb reanalysed the 5' RACE reads using MiXCR and keeps one entry per CDR3 protein. This sample has approximately 88,000 distinct CDR3 sequences; 25% occur once, and the top ten carry around 40%. The clonotype originates from a man younger than 35 who had mild COVID-19 (a few samples of this study predate the infection). Cell type and time point are not known. The J gene is TRBJ2-1, the V gene TRBV20-1, with 9 nucleotides matching TRBD2. The sample was PBMCs or a T cell subset sorted from them (not recorded which). The CDR3 DNA sequence: TGCAGCGGCGAACTGAGCGGGGGGTACAATGAGCAGTTCTTC. Translated, it gives CSGELSGGYNEQFF.